This T cell receptor beta chain came from a study of T cell responses to AZD1222 COVID-19 vaccine. Profiling relied on immunoSEQ multiplex PCR, and the TCRdb table lists in-frame clones only, not all of them. The top ten hold around 3% of the sample, which has 86,000 or so clones, around 90% seen once. V was clipped by 6 bases and J by 2 bases; unmatched bases: 7. This CDR3 contains 15 residues. Per germline, CDR1 KGHDR and CDR2 SFDVKD. This clone was recorded a few times. The specimen comprised peripheral blood, sampled on day 0 of AZD1222 vaccination. The source of this sequence is an adult in good health. The chain has TRBV24-1 and TRBJ2-3; 7 nucleotides agree with TRBD2. In DNA, the CDR3 is TGTGCCACCAGTAACCTAGCGGAAGACACAGATACGCAGTATTTT. Protein: CATSNLAEDTDTQYF.